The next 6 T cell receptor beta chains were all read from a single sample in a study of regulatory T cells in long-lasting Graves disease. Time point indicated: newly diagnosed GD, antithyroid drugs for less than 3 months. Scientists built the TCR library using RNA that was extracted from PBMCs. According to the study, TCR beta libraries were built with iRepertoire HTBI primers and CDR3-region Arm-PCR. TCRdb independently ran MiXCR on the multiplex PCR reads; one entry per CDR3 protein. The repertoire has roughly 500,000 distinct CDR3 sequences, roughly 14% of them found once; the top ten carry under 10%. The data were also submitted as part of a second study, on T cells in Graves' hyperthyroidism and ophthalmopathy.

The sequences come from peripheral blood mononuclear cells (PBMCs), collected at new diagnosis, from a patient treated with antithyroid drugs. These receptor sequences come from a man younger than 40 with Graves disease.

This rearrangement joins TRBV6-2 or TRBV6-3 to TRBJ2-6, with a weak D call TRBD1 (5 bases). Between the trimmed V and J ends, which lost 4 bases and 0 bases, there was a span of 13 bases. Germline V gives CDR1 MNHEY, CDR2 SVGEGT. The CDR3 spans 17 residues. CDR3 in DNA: TGTGCCAGCAGTTTAGGGGTCTTTAACTCTGGGGCCAACGTCCTGACTTTC. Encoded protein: CASSLGVFNSGANVLTF.

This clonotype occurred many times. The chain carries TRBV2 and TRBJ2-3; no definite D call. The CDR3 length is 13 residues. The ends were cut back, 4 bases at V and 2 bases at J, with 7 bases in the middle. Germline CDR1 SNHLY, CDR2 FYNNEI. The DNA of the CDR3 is TGTGCCAGCAGTGGACGGTACACAGATACGCAGTATTTT. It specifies CASSGRYTDTQYF.

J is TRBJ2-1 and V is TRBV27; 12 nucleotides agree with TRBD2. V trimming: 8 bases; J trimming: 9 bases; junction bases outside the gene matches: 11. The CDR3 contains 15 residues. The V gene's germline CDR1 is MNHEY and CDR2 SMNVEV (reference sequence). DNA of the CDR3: TGTGCCAGCGGACGGACTAGCGGGGTGGGAAGTGAGCAGTTCTTC. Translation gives CASGRTSGVGSEQFF.

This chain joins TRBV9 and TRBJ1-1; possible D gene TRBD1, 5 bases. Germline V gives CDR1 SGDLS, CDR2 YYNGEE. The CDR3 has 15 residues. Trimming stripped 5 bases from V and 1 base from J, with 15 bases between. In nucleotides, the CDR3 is TGTGCCAGCAGGGCTCCAGGGACTTCGAACACTGAAGCTTTCTTT. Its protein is CASRAPGTSNTEAFF. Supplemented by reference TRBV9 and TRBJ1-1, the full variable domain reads DSGVTQTPKHLITATGQRVTLRCSPRSGDLSVYWYQQSLDQGLQFLIQYYNGEERAKGNILERFSAQQFPDLHSELNLSSLELGDSALYFCASRAPGTSNTEAFFGQGTRLTVV.

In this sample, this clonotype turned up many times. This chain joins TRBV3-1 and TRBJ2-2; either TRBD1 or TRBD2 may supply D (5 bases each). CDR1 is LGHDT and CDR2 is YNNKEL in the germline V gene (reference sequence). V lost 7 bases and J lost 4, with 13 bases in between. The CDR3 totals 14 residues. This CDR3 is CASTLDGGTGELFF. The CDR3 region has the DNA TGTGCCAGCACCCTAGATGGGGGCACCGGGGAGCTGTTTTTT. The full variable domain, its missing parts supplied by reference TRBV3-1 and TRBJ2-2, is DTAVSQTPKYLVTQMGNDKSIKCEQNLGHDTMYWYKQDSKKFLKIMFSYNNKELIINETVPNRFSPKSPDKAHLNLHINSLELGDSAVYFCASTLDGGTGELFFGEGSRLTVL.

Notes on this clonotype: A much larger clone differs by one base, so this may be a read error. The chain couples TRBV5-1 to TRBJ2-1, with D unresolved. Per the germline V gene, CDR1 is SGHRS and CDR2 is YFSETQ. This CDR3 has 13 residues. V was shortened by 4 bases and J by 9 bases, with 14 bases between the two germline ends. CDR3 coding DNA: TGCGCCAGCAGCGTCGCCGATTTAAGTGAGCAGTTCTTC. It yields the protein CASSVADLSEQFF.